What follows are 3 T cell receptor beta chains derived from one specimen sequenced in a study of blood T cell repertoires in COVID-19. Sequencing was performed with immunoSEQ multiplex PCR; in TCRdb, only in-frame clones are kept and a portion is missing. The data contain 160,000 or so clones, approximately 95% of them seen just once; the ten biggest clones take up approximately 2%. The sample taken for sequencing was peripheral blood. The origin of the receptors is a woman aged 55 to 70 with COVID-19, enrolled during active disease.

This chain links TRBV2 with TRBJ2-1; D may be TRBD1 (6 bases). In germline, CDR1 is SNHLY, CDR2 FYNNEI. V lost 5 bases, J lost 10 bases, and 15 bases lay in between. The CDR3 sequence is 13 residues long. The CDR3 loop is CASSFYRVGEQFF. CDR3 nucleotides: TGTGCCAGCAGTTTTTACAGGGTCGGGGAGCAGTTCTTC.

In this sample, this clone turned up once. The CDR3 is CASRSAGGPSGELFF. The DNA for the CDR3 is TGTGCCAGCAGATCTGCGGGGGGGCCGAGCGGGGAGCTGTTTTTT. The chain joins TRBV9 to TRBJ2-2; TRBD2 agrees at 9 bases. With 5 bases clipped from V and 7 bases from J, the junction kept 9 bases outside the gene matches. This CDR3 comprises 15 residues. Germline CDR1 reads SGDLS; CDR2 reads YYNGEE.

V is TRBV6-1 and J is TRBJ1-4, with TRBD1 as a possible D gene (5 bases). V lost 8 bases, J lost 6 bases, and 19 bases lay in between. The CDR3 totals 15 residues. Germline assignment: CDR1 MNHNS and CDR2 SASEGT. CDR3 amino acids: CASQRSGYGHEKLFF. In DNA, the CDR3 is TGTGCCAGCCAACGGTCAGGGTACGGTCATGAAAAACTGTTTTTT.